Following are 11 T cell receptor beta chains from one sample sequenced in a study of control samples from healthy donors and cancer patients. Assay used: immunoSEQ multiplex PCR; TCRdb lists only in-frame clones, some missing. In the table there are around 120,000 clones, around 86% of which are singletons. What was sequenced was blood. The origin of the receptors is a man aged 35-49 years in good health.

The chain combines TRBV12-3 or TRBV12-4 with TRBJ1-2; tentative D call: TRBD1 (5 bases). This CDR3 contains 13 residues. Trimming pared 6 bases from V and 7 bases from J, leaving 15 bases between. The CDR3 protein is CASRYQRGSGYTF. The CDR3 DNA is TGTGCCAGCAGGTATCAGCGGGGGAGTGGCTACACCTTC.

The gene calls are TRBV7-2 and TRBJ2-5; D gene ambiguous. Germline lookup yields CDR1 SGHTA and CDR2 FQGNSA. There are 12 residues in the CDR3. Between the trimmed V and J ends, which lost 8 bases and 1 base, there was a span of 8 bases. CDR3: CASAGPQETQYF. The CDR3 DNA follows: TGTGCCAGCGCCGGCCCCCAAGAGACCCAGTACTTC.

V is TRBV30 and J is TRBJ1-3; D might be TRBD1 (6 bases). Per germline, CDR1 GTSNPN and CDR2 SVGIG (reference sequence). V was cut by 4 bases and J by 1 base, with 14 bases left in between. The CDR3 length is 15 residues. The CDR3 DNA reads TGTGCCTGGATTGGACAGAGGAGGTCTGGAAACACCATATATTTT. As protein: CAWIGQRRSGNTIYF.

J is TRBJ2-3 and V is TRBV2; the D gene could be TRBD1 or TRBD2 (5 bases each). Per the germline V gene, CDR1 is SNHLY and CDR2 is FYNNEI. V dropped 11 bases and J dropped 1 base, with 22 bases sitting between them. There are 16 residues in the CDR3. CDR3 in amino acids: CARKLAKRGGTDTQYF. The CDR3 region has the DNA TGTGCCCGCAAACTCGCGAAGAGGGGTGGCACAGATACGCAGTATTTT.

This clone is a singleton in its sample. The chain combines TRBV7-2 with TRBJ2-7; D remains ambiguous. Germline V gene sequence: CDR1 SGHTA, CDR2 FQGNSA. V was clipped by 1 base and J by 3 bases, with 13 bases between them. This CDR3 region has 15 residues. DNA for the CDR3: TGTGCCAGCAGCTTAGGACGGCAGGCATACTACGAGCAGTACTTC. This codes for CASSLGRQAYYEQYF.

This rearrangement joins TRBV7-9 to TRBJ2-7; no clear D. The germline V gene encodes CDR1 SEHNR and CDR2 FQNEAQ (reference sequence). The CDR3 consists of 14 residues. Trimming took off 2 bases at V and 2 bases at J, with 10 bases between the two ends. This CDR3 is CASSLSRPPYEQYF. As DNA, the CDR3 is TGTGCCAGCAGCTTATCCCGCCCCCCCTACGAGCAGTACTTC.

The rearrangement joins TRBV7-2 to TRBJ2-7; tentatively, D is TRBD1 or TRBD2 (5 bases each). The length of the CDR3 is 16 residues. The V gene's germline CDR1 is SGHTA and CDR2 FQGNSA. The V end was cut by 1 base, the J end by 4 bases, with 17 bases between. The CDR3: CASSLGLPVGVYEQYF. The CDR3 DNA sequence: TGTGCCAGCAGCTTAGGACTACCGGTAGGGGTTTACGAGCAGTACTTC.

CDR3 in amino acids: CASSYSGTGGNTIYF. In nucleotides, the CDR3 is TGTGCCAGCAGTTATTCCGGGACAGGGGGGAACACCATATATTTT. The J gene is TRBJ1-3, the V gene TRBV6-6, with 11 bases fitting TRBD1. The CDR3 spans 15 residues. V lost 3 bases to trimming and J lost 7 bases; unmatched junction nucleotides: 5. Germline-derived CDR1 and CDR2 are MNHNY and SVGAGI (reference sequence).

This chain joins TRBV4-3 and TRBJ2-5, with 12 bases lining up with TRBD2. V trimming: 4 bases; J trimming: 6 bases; junction bases outside the gene matches: 15. The CDR3 has 18 amino acids. Germline V CDR1 and CDR2: LGHNA, YSLEER. The CDR3: CASSLRTSGDPPGKTQYF. The CDR3 nucleotides are TGCGCCAGCAGCCTCCGGACTAGCGGGGACCCCCCGGGGAAGACCCAGTACTTC.

This chain links TRBV6-1 with TRBJ1-6, with no clear D. CDR1 and CDR2 (germline): MNHNS, SASEGT. With 2 bases removed from V and 15 bases from J, the gap between germline ends came to 17 bases. The CDR3 extends over 14 amino acids. The CDR3 DNA is TGTGCCAGCAGTGAACAGACGACTCTTAGGGTCCTCCACTTT. Protein product: CASSEQTTLRVLHF.

This chain joins TRBV5-1 and TRBJ2-3; TRBD2 is a possible D gene (6 bases). CDR3 length: 15 residues. Deletions cut 1 base from V and 4 bases from J, with 13 bases between. Per the germline V gene, CDR1 is SGHRS and CDR2 is YFSETQ. The CDR3 coding sequence is TGCGCCAGCAGCTTGTTAGGCGGGACCGCAGATACGCAGTATTTT. It is translated as CASSLLGGTADTQYF.